The 5 T cell receptor beta chains reported below all come from one sample, sequenced in a study of shared clonotypes between healthy human individuals. Clones were read by immunoSEQ multiplex PCR, and TCRdb kept only the in-frame ones, dropping some. The sample carries under 600,000 clones, about 96% recorded once. Specimen: naive CD4+ T cells sorted from blood. The subset here: CD45RA+ positively selected. The receptors were gathered from a woman under 40 in good health.

The V call is TRBV9, the J call TRBJ2-2; D unclear. The V gene lost 0 bases and the J gene lost 0 bases, with 9 bases spanning the gap. The V gene's germline CDR1 is SGDLS and CDR2 YYNGEE. There are 16 residues in the CDR3. The CDR3 DNA is TGTGCCAGCAGCGTAGAATCCGGCCCGAACACCGGGGAGCTGTTTTTT. This encodes CASSVESGPNTGELFF.

The chain combines TRBV10-3 with TRBJ1-2; 9 nucleotides line up with TRBD1. Germline V gene sequence: CDR1 ENHRY, CDR2 SYGVKD. This CDR3 has 15 residues. The ends lost 3 bases at V and 6 bases at J; junction bases unmatched: 8. The CDR3 loop reads CAISEPTGGADGYTF. CDR3 sequence (DNA): TGTGCCATCAGTGAACCTACAGGGGGCGCGGATGGCTACACCTTC.

This sequence joins TRBV28 and TRBJ2-1; D remains unclear. Germline CDR1 and CDR2: MDHEN and SYDVKM. This CDR3 contains 13 residues. The germline V and J ends were trimmed by 3 bases and 4 bases, with 7 bases remaining between them. CDR3 DNA: TGTGCCAGCAGTTTGGATCAGTACAATGAGCAGTTCTTC. Protein: CASSLDQYNEQFF.

The chain couples TRBV6-5 to TRBJ1-5; possible D gene TRBD1, 6 bases. V gave up 0 bases and J gave up 4 bases, with 7 bases separating them. In germline, CDR1 is MNHEY, CDR2 SVGAGI. The CDR3 consists of 14 residues. Here the CDR3 DNA reads TGTGCCAGCAGTTACTCCCAGGGGAATCAGCCCCAGCATTTT. This translates into CASSYSQGNQPQHF.

The J gene is TRBJ2-6, the V gene TRBV7-9; tentative D call: TRBD2 (7 bases). Looked up from germline, CDR1 is SEHNR and CDR2 is FQNEAQ (reference sequence). There are 17 residues in the CDR3. The V and J ends lost 3 bases and 0 bases respectively, with 12 bases between them. The CDR3 DNA reads TGTGCCAGCAGCTTGGGGGGGCCCCTCTCTGGGGCCAACGTCCTGACTTTC. This encodes CASSLGGPLSGANVLTF.